Presented here are 15 T cell receptor beta chains from one specimen sequenced in a study of blood T cell repertoires in COVID-19. TCRdb keeps only in-frame clones here, not all; method: immunoSEQ multiplex PCR. The data show about 130,000 clones, roughly 85% seen once. What was sequenced was peripheral blood. These TCRs come from a man aged 80 or over with active or convalescent COVID-19.

The chain uses TRBV11-2 and TRBJ1-2; D is perhaps TRBD1 (5 bases). Germline values: CDR1 SGHAT, CDR2 FQNNGV. V was cut by 0 bases and J by 6 bases, with 11 bases left in between. The CDR3 covers 14 residues. As DNA, the CDR3 is TGTGCCAGCAGCTTAGATGGACAAAGCAATGGCTACACCTTC. Amino acid sequence: CASSLDGQSNGYTF.

The V and J genes are TRBV12-5 and TRBJ1-2; 8 nucleotides align to TRBD1. The CDR3 length is 16 residues. V lost 0 bases to trimming and J lost 6 bases; unmatched junction nucleotides: 9. The germline V gene encodes CDR1 LGHNT and CDR2 FRNRAP. The CDR3 sequence is CASGLVRRRGPDGYTF. The CDR3 DNA is TGTGCTAGTGGTTTGGTACGTCGCAGGGGGCCGGATGGCTACACCTTC.

This rearrangement joins TRBV21-1 to TRBJ1-1. TRBV21-1 is a pseudogene locus. The CDR3 runs to 18 residues. CDR3 coding DNA: TGTGCCAGCAGCATAGAAAATCCGGGGGAGGCTTCAAACACTGAAGCTTTCTTT. Encoded protein: CASSIENPGEASNTEAFF.

The rearrangement joins TRBV9 to TRBJ2-7; 8 nucleotides agree with TRBD2. CDR3 length: 15 residues. V was clipped by 0 bases and J by 0 bases; unmatched bases: 2. From germline, CDR1 is SGDLS and CDR2 YYNGEE. The CDR3 DNA sequence: TGTGCCAGCAGCGTAGCACTAGCGGACTCCTACGAGCAGTACTTC. This sequence encodes CASSVALADSYEQYF.

The chain uses TRBV5-1 and TRBJ1-1; D might be TRBD1 (6 bases). V lost 2 bases, J lost 0 bases, and 8 bases lay in between. CDR3 size: 14 residues. The germline V gene has CDR1 SGHRS and CDR2 YFSETQ. The CDR3 sequence: CASSFQGLNTEAFF. The CDR3 DNA sequence: TGCGCCAGCAGCTTCCAGGGGTTGAACACTGAAGCTTTCTTT. Drawing the rest from reference TRBV5-1 and TRBJ1-1, the complete variable domain is KAGVTQTPRYLIKTRGQQVTLSCSPISGHRSVSWYQQTPGQGLQFLFEYFSETQRNKGNFPGRFSGRQFSNSRSEMNVSTLELGDSALYLCASSFQGLNTEAFFGQGTRLTVV.

The V call is TRBV7-9, the J call TRBJ1-1, with D hard to call. V was shortened by 6 bases and J by 3 bases, with 23 bases between the two germline ends. CDR3 length: 17 residues. Per the germline V gene, CDR1 is SEHNR and CDR2 is FQNEAQ (reference sequence). The CDR3: CASSSINPGLPYTEAFF. CDR3 DNA: TGTGCCAGCAGTTCCATTAACCCTGGACTGCCGTACACTGAAGCTTTCTTT.

This clone was seen a few times. The rearrangement joins TRBV5-1 to TRBJ2-3, with 8 nucleotides matching TRBD2. V shed 3 bases and J 2 bases; nucleotides not matched to a gene: 8. Germline-derived CDR1 and CDR2 are SGHRS and YFSETQ. CDR3 size: 16 residues. For the CDR3, the DNA is TGCGCCAGCAGCTCCCACCGGGGGGGACTCACAGATACGCAGTATTTT. This sequence encodes CASSSHRGGLTDTQYF. The variable domain in full, with the rest retrieved from reference TRBV5-1 and TRBJ2-3, is KAGVTQTPRYLIKTRGQQVTLSCSPISGHRSVSWYQQTPGQGLQFLFEYFSETQRNKGNFPGRFSGRQFSNSRSEMNVSTLELGDSALYLCASSSHRGGLTDTQYFGPGTRLTVL.

The CDR3 here is CSASGISGRNLGIGNEQFF. The CDR3 DNA follows: TGCAGTGCTAGTGGTATTAGCGGGAGGAACTTAGGGATTGGCAATGAGCAGTTCTTC. The chain links TRBV20-1 to TRBJ2-1, with 10 bases identical to TRBD2. J lost 6 bases, V lost 3 bases, and 20 bases had no gene match. The CDR3 runs 19 residues. Germline V CDR1 and CDR2: DFQATT, SNEGSKA (reference sequence).

The chain links TRBV30 to TRBJ1-1; 8 bases align to TRBD1. V shed 2 bases, J shed 8 bases, and the junction held 4 bases outside the gene matches. Germline values: CDR1 GTSNPN, CDR2 SVGIG (reference sequence). CDR3 length equals 12 residues. The CDR3 nucleotides are TGTGCCTGGAGTCTGACAGGGGAGGAAGCTTTCTTT. It is translated as CAWSLTGEEAFF.

The V gene is TRBV2, the J gene TRBJ1-5; D remains ambiguous. V lost 7 bases and J lost 7, with 17 bases in between. The CDR3 consists of 14 residues. Germline V gene lookup returns CDR1 SNHLY and CDR2 FYNNEI. CDR3 DNA sequence: TGTGCCAGCAATACAAACAGCCAAAGCCAGCCCCAGCATTTT. The encoded protein is CASNTNSQSQPQHF.

This chain connects TRBV19 to TRBJ2-7; possibly TRBD2 for D (5 bases). Germline V lookup: CDR1 LNHDA, CDR2 SQIVND (reference sequence). There are 13 residues in the CDR3. Trimming pared 5 bases from V and 10 bases from J, leaving 18 bases between. The CDR3 nucleotides are TGTGCCAGTAGTTTCACACCGGAGGCGAACCAGTACTTC. It codes for CASSFTPEANQYF.

This clone was observed a few times. This chain links TRBV12-3 or TRBV12-4 with TRBJ1-2, with D hard to call. The CDR3 has 11 amino acids. The V end lost 5 bases, the J end lost 8 bases, and 9 bases lay between the germline ends. The CDR3 loop is CASSRTTGYTF. CDR3 DNA: TGTGCCAGCAGTCGGACTACGGGCTACACCTTC.

The rearrangement uses TRBV25-1 and TRBJ1-4; 8 bases align to TRBD1. Germline values: CDR1 MGHDK, CDR2 SYGVNS. With 4 bases clipped from V and 7 bases from J, the junction kept 8 bases outside the gene matches. The CDR3 sequence is 15 residues long. The CDR3, as DNA: TGTGCCAGCAGTGCGATACAGGGGGAGGGTGAAAAACTGTTTTTT. Encoded protein: CASSAIQGEGEKLFF.

This clone was recorded a few times. The gene calls are TRBV19 and TRBJ2-3, with 10 positions matching TRBD2. The CDR3 is 17 residues long. Germline V lookup: CDR1 LNHDA, CDR2 SQIVND (reference sequence). Trimming at V came to 4 bases and at J to 1 base, leaving 8 bases not matched to a gene. CDR3: CASSRVTSGARTDTQYF. The CDR3 nucleotides are TGTGCCAGTAGTAGGGTAACTAGCGGGGCACGCACAGATACGCAGTATTTT.

This chain uses TRBV27 with TRBJ2-7, with 9 bases fitting TRBD1. V dropped 5 bases and J dropped 4; count of bases not matched to a gene: 6. The CDR3 spans 14 residues. The germline CDR1 and CDR2 sequences are MNHEY and SMNVEV (reference sequence). As DNA, the CDR3 is TGTGCCAGCAGTCCCGGGACAGGGTTTTACGAGCAGTACTTC. This codes for CASSPGTGFYEQYF.